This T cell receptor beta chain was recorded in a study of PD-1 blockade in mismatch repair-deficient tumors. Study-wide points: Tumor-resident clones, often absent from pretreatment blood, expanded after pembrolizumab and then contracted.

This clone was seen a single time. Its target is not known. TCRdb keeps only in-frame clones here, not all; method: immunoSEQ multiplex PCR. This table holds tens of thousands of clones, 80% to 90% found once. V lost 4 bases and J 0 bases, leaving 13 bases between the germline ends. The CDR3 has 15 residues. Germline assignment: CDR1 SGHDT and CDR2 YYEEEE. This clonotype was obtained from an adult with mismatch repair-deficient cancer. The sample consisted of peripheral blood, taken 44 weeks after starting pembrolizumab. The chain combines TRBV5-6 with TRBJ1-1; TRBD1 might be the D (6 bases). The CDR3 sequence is CASSAMGGLNTEAFF. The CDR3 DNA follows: TGTGCCAGCAGCGCGATGGGGGGGCTGAACACTGAAGCTTTCTTT.